These 23 T cell receptor beta chains share one sample of origin, sequenced in a study of blood T cell repertoires in COVID-19. Profiled with immunoSEQ multiplex PCR; TCRdb holds only in-frame clones, not every one. The repertoire has 110,000 or so clones, more than 80% of them found once; the top ten carry 7.5% to 10%. Sequencing was done on a sample of peripheral blood. These receptors originate from a woman in her seventies with acute or convalescent COVID-19.

V is TRBV29-1 and J is TRBJ2-2; weak D call: TRBD1 (6 bases). The germline gives CDR1 SQVTM, CDR2 ANQGSEA. Trimming removed 2 bases from V and 6 bases from J, with 13 bases in between. The CDR3 totals 14 residues. CDR3 sequence reads: CSVEWGRNAGELFF. CDR3 nucleotides: TGCAGCGTTGAATGGGGGCGGAATGCCGGGGAGCTGTTTTTT.

The V call is TRBV6-5, the J call TRBJ1-2; 8 nucleotides agree with TRBD1. The CDR3 extends over 14 amino acids. Germline V CDR1 and CDR2: MNHEY, SVGAGI. Trimming cost V 6 bases and J 5 bases; bases outside gene matches: 8. The CDR3 DNA follows: TGTGCCAGCAGACCAACCCAGGGGGCGTATGGCTACACCTTC. It is translated as CASRPTQGAYGYTF.

In its sample, this clone was seen a few times. The rearrangement links TRBV4-1 to TRBJ1-2; D remains ambiguous. Germline loops: CDR1 MGHRA, CDR2 YSYEKL. The CDR3 loop spans 16 amino acids. The V and J ends lost 0 bases and 0 bases respectively, with 11 bases between them. CDR3 nucleotide sequence: TGCGCCAGCAGCCAAGACCTTAGCGCAGCTAACTATGGCTACACCTTC. Its protein is CASSQDLSAANYGYTF.

This chain links TRBV5-1 with TRBJ1-2; TRBD1 agrees at 10 bases. The V and J ends lost 3 bases and 6 bases, in that order; junction bases with no gene match: 5. Germline V gene data show CDR1 as SGHRS and CDR2 as YFSETQ. The CDR3 has 14 residues. The DNA of the CDR3 is TGCGCCAGCAGCTGGGGGGACAGGGGCCATGGCTACACCTTC. Encoded protein: CASSWGDRGHGYTF.

V is TRBV28 and J is TRBJ2-3, with 9 bases fitting TRBD2. This CDR3 has 17 residues. Germline-derived CDR1 and CDR2 are MDHEN and SYDVKM. V dropped 4 bases and J dropped 0; count of bases not matched to a gene: 8. CDR3 in DNA: TGTGCCAGCAGTTCCTTCGATCTAGCGGGAAGCACAGATACGCAGTATTTT. Encoded protein: CASSSFDLAGSTDTQYF.

In its sample, this clone was seen once. The chain is built from TRBV29-1 and TRBJ1-3, with D unresolved. Trimming shortened V by 6 bases and J by 2 bases, and 14 bases separated the two germline ends. Germline V gene data show CDR1 as SQVTM and CDR2 as ANQGSEA. This CDR3 is 14 amino acids long. CDR3 in amino acids: CSVANIGAGNTIYF. CDR3 in DNA: TGCAGCGTAGCTAACATCGGAGCTGGAAACACCATATATTTT.

In its sample, this clone was seen once. The rearrangement uses TRBV10-3 and TRBJ1-2; TRBD1 matches at 7 bases. Unmatched junction bases numbered 5, after V lost 2 bases and J lost 5 bases. This CDR3 has 14 residues. CDR1 and CDR2 (germline): ENHRY, SYGVKD. The DNA for the CDR3 is TGTGCCATCAGTGAGGGCAGGGGGTCATATGGCTACACCTTC. Encoded protein: CAISEGRGSYGYTF.

This sequence joins TRBV6-6 and TRBJ1-4; no clear D gene. The V gene's germline CDR1 is MNHNY and CDR2 SVGAGI (reference sequence). V lost 5 bases and J lost 4, with 8 bases in between. This CDR3 is 13 amino acids long. The CDR3 sequence is CASSTVFNEKLFF. The CDR3 nucleotides are TGTGCCAGCAGTACAGTGTTTAATGAAAAACTGTTTTTT.

The V call is TRBV5-1, the J call TRBJ1-1, with 11 bases matching TRBD1. The CDR3 consists of 15 residues. Trimming removed 4 bases from V and 4 bases from J; junction bases left unmatched: 6. The germline gives CDR1 SGHRS, CDR2 YFSETQ. The CDR3 reads CASSPVGQGGTEAFF. The CDR3 DNA reads as TGCGCCAGCAGCCCGGTGGGACAGGGGGGCACTGAAGCTTTCTTT.

The gene calls are TRBV29-1 and TRBJ2-7; 7 bases match TRBD2. The CDR3 extends over 11 amino acids. CDR1 is SQVTM, CDR2 ANQGSEA, per germline. V was clipped by 8 bases and J by 10 bases; unmatched bases: 11. The CDR3, as DNA: TGCAGCCTCCAACTGGGGGGGATTCAGTACTTC. It yields the protein CSLQLGGIQYF.

The chain has TRBV7-9 and TRBJ2-2, with TRBD1 matching over 7 bases. Germline V gene lookup returns CDR1 SEHNR and CDR2 FQNEAQ (reference sequence). Trimming cost V 5 bases and J 1 base; bases outside gene matches: 4. This CDR3 contains 15 residues. The CDR3 here is CASSVGTVNTGELFF. CDR3 in DNA: TGTGCCAGCAGCGTTGGGACAGTGAACACCGGGGAGCTGTTTTTT.

This rearrangement joins TRBV12-3 or TRBV12-4 to TRBJ2-1; the match to TRBD2 covers 8 bases. The CDR3 sequence is 13 residues long. The ends lost 3 bases at V and 8 bases at J; junction bases unmatched: 3. This chain's CDR3 is CASSLASGHEQFF. The CDR3 DNA sequence: TGTGCCAGCAGTTTGGCTAGCGGGCATGAGCAGTTCTTC.

The chain employs TRBV5-1 and TRBJ2-5; weak D call: TRBD1 (6 bases). Germline V gene data show CDR1 as SGHRS and CDR2 as YFSETQ. The CDR3 length is 14 residues. V dropped 4 bases and J dropped 5 bases, with 15 bases sitting between them. CDR3 region: CASSPQGQGETQYF. CDR3 in DNA: TGCGCCAGCAGCCCACAGGGCCAGGGGGAGACCCAGTACTTC. Based on the CDR3 plus reference TRBV5-1 and TRBJ2-5, the full variable domain is KAGVTQTPRYLIKTRGQQVTLSCSPISGHRSVSWYQQTPGQGLQFLFEYFSETQRNKGNFPGRFSGRQFSNSRSEMNVSTLELGDSALYLCASSPQGQGETQYFGPGTRLLVL.

The rearrangement joins TRBV27 to TRBJ2-6; D ambiguous. The V gene lost 6 bases and the J gene lost 0 bases, with 9 bases spanning the gap. Germline lookup yields CDR1 MNHEY and CDR2 SMNVEV (reference sequence). This CDR3 comprises 15 residues. CDR3 coding DNA: TGTGCCAGCAGCCCTCGGGTCTCTGGGGCCAACGTCCTGACTTTC. It encodes CASSPRVSGANVLTF.

V usage is TRBV3-1 (or the pseudogene TRBV3-2) and J usage is TRBJ2-1, with D tentatively TRBD2 (5 bases). The CDR3 is 14 amino acids. The V gene lost 2 bases and the J gene lost 10 bases, with 15 bases spanning the gap. In germline, CDR1 is LGHDT, CDR2 YNNKEL (reference sequence). The CDR3 loop is CASSQNPLGYEQFF. The CDR3 nucleotides read TGTGCCAGCAGCCAAAATCCACTAGGATACGAGCAGTTCTTC.

The rearrangement uses TRBV3-1 (or the pseudogene TRBV3-2) and TRBJ2-3, with 11 nucleotides matching TRBD2. CDR3 length: 16 residues. CDR1 is LGHDT, CDR2 YNNKEL, per germline (reference sequence). The V and J ends lost 4 bases and 2 bases, in that order; junction bases with no gene match: 5. The CDR3 DNA sequence: TGTGCCAGCAGCCCTCGACTAGCGGGGCTCACAGATACGCAGTATTTT. As protein: CASSPRLAGLTDTQYF.

The gene calls are TRBV30 and TRBJ1-4; D possibly corresponds to TRBD1 (5 bases). V was shortened by 6 bases and J by 0 bases, with 8 bases between the two germline ends. The germline V gene has CDR1 GTSNPN and CDR2 SVGIG (reference sequence). The CDR3 runs to 13 residues. The CDR3 spells CACRGATNEKLFF. The DNA for the CDR3 is TGTGCCTGTAGGGGCGCAACTAATGAAAAACTGTTTTTT.

This chain uses TRBV2 with TRBJ2-1; a possible D gene is TRBD2 (6 bases). The CDR3 runs to 13 residues. Trimming pared 7 bases from V and 4 bases from J, leaving 11 bases between. Germline assignment: CDR1 SNHLY and CDR2 FYNNEI. The CDR3 region has the DNA TGTGCCAGCACGGCTAGCGCTTACAATGAGCAGTTCTTC. The encoded protein is CASTASAYNEQFF.

This clone was found a few times. This chain joins TRBV12-3 or TRBV12-4 and TRBJ1-2; no clear D. There are 13 residues in the CDR3. Trimming took 8 bases from V and 4 from J, leaving 14 bases between them. CDR3 bases: TGTGCCAGCGGGAGGAGCGATGGCTATGGCTACACCTTC. It yields the protein CASGRSDGYGYTF.

This chain links TRBV6-5 with TRBJ2-7, with 8 bases lining up with TRBD1. V lost 5 bases and J lost 7; bases outside the gene matches: 1. Germline V gene lookup returns CDR1 MNHEY and CDR2 SVGAGI. The CDR3 spans 11 residues. CDR3 sequence: CASSTGGEQYF. CDR3 sequence (DNA): TGTGCCAGCAGTACAGGGGGGGAGCAGTACTTC.

The rearrangement links TRBV7-2 to TRBJ2-7; D not certain. The CDR3 covers 12 residues. The germline V gene has CDR1 SGHTA and CDR2 FQGNSA. V was trimmed by 5 bases and J by 0 bases, leaving 5 bases between them. The CDR3, as DNA: TGTGCCAGCAGCCCCAGCTCCTACGAGCAGTACTTC. Its protein product is CASSPSSYEQYF. The whole variable domain, filled in from reference TRBV7-2 and TRBJ2-7, reads GAGVSQSPSNKVTEKGKDVELRCDPISGHTALYWYRQSLGQGLEFLIYFQGNSAPDKSGLPSDRFSAERTGGSVSTLTIQRTQQEDSAVYLCASSPSSYEQYFGPGTRLTVT.

The chain uses TRBV29-1 and TRBJ2-2, with 14 bases identical to TRBD2. Germline V CDR1 and CDR2: SQVTM, ANQGSEA. The CDR3 runs to 17 residues. Trimming removed 5 bases from V and 0 bases from J; junction bases left unmatched: 5. The CDR3 region has the DNA TGCAGCGTTAAGGGACTAGCGGGAGTATCGAACACCGGGGAGCTGTTTTTT. It encodes CSVKGLAGVSNTGELFF.

The rearrangement links TRBV21-1 to TRBJ1-5; the table's D call TRBD1 went unverified against the DNA. TRBV21-1 corresponds to a pseudogene. The CDR3 extends over 14 amino acids. The DNA of the CDR3 is TGTGCCAGCAGCCCCCGCAGGCCGAATCAGCCCCAGCATTTT. Translating it yields CASSPRRPNQPQHF.